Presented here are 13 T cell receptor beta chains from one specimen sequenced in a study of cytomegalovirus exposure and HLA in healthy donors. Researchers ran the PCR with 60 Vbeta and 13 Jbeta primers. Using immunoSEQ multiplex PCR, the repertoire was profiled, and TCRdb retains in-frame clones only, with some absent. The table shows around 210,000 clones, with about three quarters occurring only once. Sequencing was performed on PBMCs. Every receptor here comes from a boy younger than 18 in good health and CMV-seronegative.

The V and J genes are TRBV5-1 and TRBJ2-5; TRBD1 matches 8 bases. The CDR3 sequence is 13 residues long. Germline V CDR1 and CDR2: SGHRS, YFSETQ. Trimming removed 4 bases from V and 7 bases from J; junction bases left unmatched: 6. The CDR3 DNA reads TGCGCCAGCAGCCCGGGACAGGAGAGGACCCAGTACTTC. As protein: CASSPGQERTQYF.

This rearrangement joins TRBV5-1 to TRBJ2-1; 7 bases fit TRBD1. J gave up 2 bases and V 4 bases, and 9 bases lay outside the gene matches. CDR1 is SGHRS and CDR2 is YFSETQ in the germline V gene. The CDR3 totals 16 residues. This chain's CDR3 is CASSRGPIGPYNEQFF. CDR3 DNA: TGCGCCAGCAGCAGGGGGCCTATAGGCCCCTACAATGAGCAGTTCTTC.

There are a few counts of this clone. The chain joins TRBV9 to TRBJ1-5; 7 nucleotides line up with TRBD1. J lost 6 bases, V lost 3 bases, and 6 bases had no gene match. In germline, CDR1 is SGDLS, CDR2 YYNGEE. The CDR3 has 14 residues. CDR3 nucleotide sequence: TGTGCCAGCAGCGGCGACAGGGCGAGTCAGCCCCAGCATTTT. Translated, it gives CASSGDRASQPQHF.

The CDR3 protein is CASSFPNGTGDSPLHF. The CDR3 DNA follows: TGTGCCAGCAGCTTTCCGAACGGGACAGGGGATTCACCCCTCCACTTT. The chain carries TRBV7-9 and TRBJ1-6; 10 positions agree with TRBD1. Germline values: CDR1 SEHNR, CDR2 FQNEAQ (reference sequence). The CDR3 is 16 amino acids. V shed 3 bases, J shed 8 bases, and the junction held 7 bases outside the gene matches.

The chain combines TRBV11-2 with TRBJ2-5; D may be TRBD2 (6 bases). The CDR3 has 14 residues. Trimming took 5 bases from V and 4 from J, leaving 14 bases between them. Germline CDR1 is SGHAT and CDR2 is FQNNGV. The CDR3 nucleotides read TGTGCCAGCAGCGCGAGGGGAGGTCGAGAGACCCAGTACTTC. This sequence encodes CASSARGGRETQYF. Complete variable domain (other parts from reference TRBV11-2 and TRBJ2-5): EAGVAQSPRYKIIEKRQSVAFWCNPISGHATLYWYQQILGQGPKLLIQFQNNGVVDDSQLPKDRFSAERLKGVDSTLKIQPAKLEDSAVYLCASSARGGRETQYFGPGTRLLVL.

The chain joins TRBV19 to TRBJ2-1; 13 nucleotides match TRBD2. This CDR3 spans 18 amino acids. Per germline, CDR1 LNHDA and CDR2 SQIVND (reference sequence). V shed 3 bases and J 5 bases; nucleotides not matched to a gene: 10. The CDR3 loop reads CASSIIGGTSGMNNEQFF. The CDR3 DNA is TGTGCCAGTAGTATTATAGGTGGGACTAGCGGGATGAACAATGAGCAGTTCTTC.

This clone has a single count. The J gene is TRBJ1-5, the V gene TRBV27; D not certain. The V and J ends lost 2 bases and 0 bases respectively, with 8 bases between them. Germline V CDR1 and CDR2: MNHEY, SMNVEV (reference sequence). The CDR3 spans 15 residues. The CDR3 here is CASSLAGVSNQPQHF. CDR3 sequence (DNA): TGTGCCAGCAGTTTAGCGGGTGTTAGCAATCAGCCCCAGCATTTT.

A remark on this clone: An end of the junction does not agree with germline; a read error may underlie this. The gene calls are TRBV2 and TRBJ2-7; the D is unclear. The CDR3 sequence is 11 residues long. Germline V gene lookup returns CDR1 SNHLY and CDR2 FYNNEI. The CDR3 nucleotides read TGTGCCAGCAGTGAAGCGATCTTCCCGGACTTC. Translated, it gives CASSEAIFPDF.

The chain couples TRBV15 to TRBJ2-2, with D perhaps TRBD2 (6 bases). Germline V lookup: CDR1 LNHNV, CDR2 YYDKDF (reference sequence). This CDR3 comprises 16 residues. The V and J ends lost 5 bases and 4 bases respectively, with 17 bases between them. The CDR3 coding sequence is TGTGCCACCAGCGAATCCCGGGAGATCGGCACCGGGGAGCTGTTTTTT. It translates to CATSESREIGTGELFF. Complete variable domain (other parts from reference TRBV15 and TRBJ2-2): DAMVIQNPRYQVTQFGKPVTLSCSQTLNHNVMYWYQQKSSQAPKLLFHYYDKDFNNEADTPDNFQSRRPNTSFCFLDIRSPGLGDTAMYLCATSESREIGTGELFFGEGSRLTVL.

CDR3 nucleotide sequence: TGCGCCAGCCTGGGACTAGCGGCAAACAATGAGCAGTTCTTC. This translates into CASLGLAANNEQFF. The chain combines TRBV10-2 with TRBJ2-1; TRBD2 aligns across 11 bases. Germline V CDR1 and CDR2: WSHSY, SAAADI. The CDR3 has 14 amino acids. V shed 8 bases and J 5 bases; nucleotides not matched to a gene: 5.

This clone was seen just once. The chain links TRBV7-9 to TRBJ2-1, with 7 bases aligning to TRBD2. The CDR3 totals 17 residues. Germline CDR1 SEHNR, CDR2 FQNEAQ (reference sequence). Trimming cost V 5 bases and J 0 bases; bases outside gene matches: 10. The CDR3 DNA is TGTGCCAGCAGCGCCCTTAGGAGCGGGGCCTCCTACAATGAGCAGTTCTTC. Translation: CASSALRSGASYNEQFF.

For the CDR3, the DNA is TGTGCCAGCAGCTTCGCCTATGGGACAGGGGCCAACGAGCAGTACTTC. It yields the protein CASSFAYGTGANEQYF. V and J are TRBV5-5 and TRBJ2-7; 10 bases map to TRBD1. J was trimmed by 5 bases and V by 2 bases; bases with no gene match: 10. The CDR3 loop spans 16 amino acids. CDR1 and CDR2 (germline): SGHKS, YYEKEE (reference sequence).

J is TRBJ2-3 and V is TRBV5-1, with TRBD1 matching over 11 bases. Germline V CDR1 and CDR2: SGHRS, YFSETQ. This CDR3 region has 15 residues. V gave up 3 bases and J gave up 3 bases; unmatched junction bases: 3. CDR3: CASSSGTGGTDTQYF. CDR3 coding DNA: TGCGCCAGCAGCTCCGGGACAGGGGGAACAGATACGCAGTATTTT.